This T cell receptor (beta chain) is from a study of T cell repertoires in cytomegalovirus infection. TCRdb redid the calling of the reads with MiXCR, one entry per CDR3 protein. This table has approximately 630,000 distinct CDR3 sequences, 20% to 25% appearing once. Trimming took off 8 bases at V and 1 base at J, with 6 bases between the two ends. The CDR3 spans 12 residues. This TCR was sampled from a human donor in good health (CMV status not recorded). Some clones in this sample may be carry-over from other donors' samples. Sequencing input: CD8+ T cells from PBMCs. This chain links TRBV12-3 or TRBV12-4 with TRBJ1-5; D unclear. This CDR3 reads CASGQSNQPQHF. DNA of the CDR3: TGTGCCAGCGGGCAGAGCAATCAGCCCCAGCATTTT.